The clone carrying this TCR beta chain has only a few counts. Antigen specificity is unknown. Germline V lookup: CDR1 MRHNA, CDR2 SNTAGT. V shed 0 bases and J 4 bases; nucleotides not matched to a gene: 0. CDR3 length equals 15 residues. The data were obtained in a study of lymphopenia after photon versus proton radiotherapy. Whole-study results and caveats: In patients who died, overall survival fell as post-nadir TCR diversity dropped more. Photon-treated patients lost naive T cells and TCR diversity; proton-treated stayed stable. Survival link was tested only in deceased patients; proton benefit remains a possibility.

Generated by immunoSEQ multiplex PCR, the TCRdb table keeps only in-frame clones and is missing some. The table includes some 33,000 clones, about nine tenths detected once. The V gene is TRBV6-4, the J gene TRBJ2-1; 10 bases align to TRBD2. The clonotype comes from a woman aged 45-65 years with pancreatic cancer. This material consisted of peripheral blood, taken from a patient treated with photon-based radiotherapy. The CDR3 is CASSDSLAGYNEQFF. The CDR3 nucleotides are TGTGCCAGCAGTGACTCACTAGCGGGATACAATGAGCAGTTCTTC.